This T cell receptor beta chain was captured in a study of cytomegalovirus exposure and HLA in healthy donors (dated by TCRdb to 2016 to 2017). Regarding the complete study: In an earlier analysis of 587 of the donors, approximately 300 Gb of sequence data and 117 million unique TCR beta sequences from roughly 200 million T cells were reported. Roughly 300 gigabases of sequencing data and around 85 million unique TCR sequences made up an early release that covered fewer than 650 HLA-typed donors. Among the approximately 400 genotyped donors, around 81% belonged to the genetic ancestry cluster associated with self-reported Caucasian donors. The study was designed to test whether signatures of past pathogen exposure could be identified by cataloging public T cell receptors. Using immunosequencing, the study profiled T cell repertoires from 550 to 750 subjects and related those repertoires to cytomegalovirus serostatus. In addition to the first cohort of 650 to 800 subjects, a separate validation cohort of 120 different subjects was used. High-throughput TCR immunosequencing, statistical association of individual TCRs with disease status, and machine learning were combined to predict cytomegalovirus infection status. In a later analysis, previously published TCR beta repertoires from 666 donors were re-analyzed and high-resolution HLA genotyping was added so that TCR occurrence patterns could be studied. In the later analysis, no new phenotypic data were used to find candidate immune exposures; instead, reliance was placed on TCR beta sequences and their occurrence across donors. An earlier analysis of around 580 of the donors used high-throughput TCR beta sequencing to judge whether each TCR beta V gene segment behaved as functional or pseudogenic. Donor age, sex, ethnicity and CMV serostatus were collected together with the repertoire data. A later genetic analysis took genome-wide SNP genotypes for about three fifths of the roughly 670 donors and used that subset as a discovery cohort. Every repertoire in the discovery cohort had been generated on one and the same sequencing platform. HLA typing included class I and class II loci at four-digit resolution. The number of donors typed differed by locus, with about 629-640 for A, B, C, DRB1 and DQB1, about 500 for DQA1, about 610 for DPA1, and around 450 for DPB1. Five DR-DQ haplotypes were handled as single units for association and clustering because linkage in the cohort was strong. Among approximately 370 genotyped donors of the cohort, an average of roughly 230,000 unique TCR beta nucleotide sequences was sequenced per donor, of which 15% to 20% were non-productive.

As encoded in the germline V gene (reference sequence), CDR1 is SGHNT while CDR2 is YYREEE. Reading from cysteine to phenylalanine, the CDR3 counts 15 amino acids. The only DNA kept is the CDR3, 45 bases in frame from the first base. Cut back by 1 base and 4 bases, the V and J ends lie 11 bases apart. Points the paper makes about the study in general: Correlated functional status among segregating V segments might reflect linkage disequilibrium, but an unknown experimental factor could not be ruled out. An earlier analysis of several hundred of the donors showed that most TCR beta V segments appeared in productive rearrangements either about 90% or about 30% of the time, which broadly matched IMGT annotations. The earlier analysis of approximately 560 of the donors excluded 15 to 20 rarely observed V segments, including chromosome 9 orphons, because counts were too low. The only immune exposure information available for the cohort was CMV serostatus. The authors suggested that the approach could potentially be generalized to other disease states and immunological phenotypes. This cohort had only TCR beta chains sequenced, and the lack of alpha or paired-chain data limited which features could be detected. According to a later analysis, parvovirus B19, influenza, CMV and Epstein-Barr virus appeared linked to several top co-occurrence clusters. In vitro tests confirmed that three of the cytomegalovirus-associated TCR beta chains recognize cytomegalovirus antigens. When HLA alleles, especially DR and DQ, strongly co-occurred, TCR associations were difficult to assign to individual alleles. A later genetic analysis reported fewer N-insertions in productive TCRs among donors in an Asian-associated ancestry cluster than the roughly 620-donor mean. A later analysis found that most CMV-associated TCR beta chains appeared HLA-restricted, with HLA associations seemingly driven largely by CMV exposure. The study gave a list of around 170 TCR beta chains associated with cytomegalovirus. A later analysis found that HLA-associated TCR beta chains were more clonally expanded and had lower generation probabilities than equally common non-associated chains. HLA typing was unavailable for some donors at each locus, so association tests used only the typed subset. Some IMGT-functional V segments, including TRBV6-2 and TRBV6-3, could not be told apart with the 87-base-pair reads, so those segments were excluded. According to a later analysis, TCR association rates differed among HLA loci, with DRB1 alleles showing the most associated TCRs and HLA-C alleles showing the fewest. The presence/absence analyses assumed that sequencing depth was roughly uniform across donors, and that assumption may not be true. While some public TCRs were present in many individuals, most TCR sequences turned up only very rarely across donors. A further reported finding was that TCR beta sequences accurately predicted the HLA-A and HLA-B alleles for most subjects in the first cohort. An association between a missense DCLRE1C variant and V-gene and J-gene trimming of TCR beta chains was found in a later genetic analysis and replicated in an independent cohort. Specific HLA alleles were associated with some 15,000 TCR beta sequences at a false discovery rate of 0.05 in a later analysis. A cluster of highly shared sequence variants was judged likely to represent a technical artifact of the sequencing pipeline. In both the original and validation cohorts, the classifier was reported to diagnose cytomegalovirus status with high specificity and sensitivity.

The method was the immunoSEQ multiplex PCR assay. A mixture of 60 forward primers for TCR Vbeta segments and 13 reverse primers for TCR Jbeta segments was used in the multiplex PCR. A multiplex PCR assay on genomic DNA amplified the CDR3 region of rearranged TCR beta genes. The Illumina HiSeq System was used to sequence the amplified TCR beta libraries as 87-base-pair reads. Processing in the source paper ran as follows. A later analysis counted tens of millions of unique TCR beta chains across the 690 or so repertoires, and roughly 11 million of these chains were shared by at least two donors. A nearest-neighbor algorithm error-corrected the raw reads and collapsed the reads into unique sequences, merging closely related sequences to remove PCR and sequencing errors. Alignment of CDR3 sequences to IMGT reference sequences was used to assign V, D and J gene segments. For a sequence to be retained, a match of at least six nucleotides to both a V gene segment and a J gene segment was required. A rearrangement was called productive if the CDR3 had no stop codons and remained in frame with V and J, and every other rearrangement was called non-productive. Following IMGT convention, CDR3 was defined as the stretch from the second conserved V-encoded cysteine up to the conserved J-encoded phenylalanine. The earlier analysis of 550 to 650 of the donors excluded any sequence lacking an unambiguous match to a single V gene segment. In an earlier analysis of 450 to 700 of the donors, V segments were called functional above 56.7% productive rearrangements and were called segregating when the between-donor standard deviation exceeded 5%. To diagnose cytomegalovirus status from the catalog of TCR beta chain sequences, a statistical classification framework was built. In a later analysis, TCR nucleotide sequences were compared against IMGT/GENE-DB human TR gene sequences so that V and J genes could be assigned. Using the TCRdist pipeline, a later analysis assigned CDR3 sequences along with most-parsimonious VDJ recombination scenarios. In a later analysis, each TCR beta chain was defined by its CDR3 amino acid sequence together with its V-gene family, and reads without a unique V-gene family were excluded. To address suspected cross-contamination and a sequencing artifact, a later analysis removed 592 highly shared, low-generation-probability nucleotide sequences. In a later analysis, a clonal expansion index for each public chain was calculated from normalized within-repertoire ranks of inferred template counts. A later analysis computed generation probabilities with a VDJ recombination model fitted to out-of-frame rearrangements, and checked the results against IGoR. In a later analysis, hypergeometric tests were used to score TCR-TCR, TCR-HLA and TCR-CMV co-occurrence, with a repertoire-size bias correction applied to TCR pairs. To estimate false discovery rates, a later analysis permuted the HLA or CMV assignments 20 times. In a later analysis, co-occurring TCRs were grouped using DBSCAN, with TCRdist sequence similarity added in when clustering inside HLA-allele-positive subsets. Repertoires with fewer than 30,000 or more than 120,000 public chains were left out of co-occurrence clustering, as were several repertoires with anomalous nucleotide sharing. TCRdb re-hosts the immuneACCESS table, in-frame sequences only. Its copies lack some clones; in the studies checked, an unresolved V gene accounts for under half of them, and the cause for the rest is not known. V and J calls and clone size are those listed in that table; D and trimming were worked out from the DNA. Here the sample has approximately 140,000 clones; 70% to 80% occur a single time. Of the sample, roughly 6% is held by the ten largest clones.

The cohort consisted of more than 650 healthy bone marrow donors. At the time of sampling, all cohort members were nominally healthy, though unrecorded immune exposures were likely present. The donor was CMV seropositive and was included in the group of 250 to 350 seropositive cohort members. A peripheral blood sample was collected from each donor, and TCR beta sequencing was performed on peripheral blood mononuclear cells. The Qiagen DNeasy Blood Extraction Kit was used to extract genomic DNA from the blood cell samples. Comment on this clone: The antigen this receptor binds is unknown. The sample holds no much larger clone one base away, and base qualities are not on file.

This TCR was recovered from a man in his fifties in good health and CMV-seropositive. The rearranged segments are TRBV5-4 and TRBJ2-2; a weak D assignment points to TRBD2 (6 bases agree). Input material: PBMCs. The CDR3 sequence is CASSLYREITGELFF. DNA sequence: TGTGCCAGCAGCTTGTACCGGGAGATCACCGGGGAGCTGTTTTTT.